The 24 T cell receptor beta chains listed next were all sequenced from one sample in a study of cytomegalovirus exposure and HLA in healthy donors. Vbeta (60) and Jbeta (13) primers were used in the PCR. The data were produced by immunoSEQ multiplex PCR, yet TCRdb's version contains in-frame clones alone and is incomplete. The table lists 200,000 to 250,000 clones, about 83% of them singletons. The sample comprised PBMCs. Source of these receptors: a human donor in good health.

V usage is TRBV6-5 and J usage is TRBJ2-3, with 9 bases lining up with TRBD2. Germline CDR1 and CDR2: MNHEY and SVGAGI. Trimming took 0 bases from V and 7 from J; bases not matched to a gene: 8. This CDR3 spans 16 amino acids. The CDR3 loop reads CASSYSRRAGGYTQYF. DNA of the CDR3: TGTGCCAGCAGTTACTCGAGGAGAGCGGGAGGCTATACGCAGTATTTT.

This clone has a single count. The chain combines TRBV5-1 with TRBJ2-5, with TRBD1 matching over 8 bases. The V segment lost 4 bases and the J segment 2 bases; nucleotides outside the gene matches: 4. This CDR3 comprises 14 residues. CDR1 and CDR2 from the germline V gene are SGHRS and YFSETQ. The CDR3 DNA sequence: TGCGCCAGCAGCAGATGGACAGGGCAAGAGACCCAGTACTTC. The encoded protein is CASSRWTGQETQYF.

This clone was observed a few times. The chain is built from TRBV4-3 and TRBJ2-7; D might be TRBD2 (5 bases). The V end lost 6 bases, the J end lost 5 bases, and 14 bases lay between the germline ends. In germline, CDR1 is LGHNA, CDR2 YSLEER. The CDR3 is 13 amino acids. The CDR3 coding sequence is TGCGCCAGCAGTGGTCGGGGTTCAAACGAGCAGTACTTC. Encoded protein: CASSGRGSNEQYF.

The chain has TRBV4-3 and TRBJ2-5; TRBD2 matches 10 bases. The CDR3 consists of 15 residues. The junction had 4 bases not matched to a gene; V was cut back by 2 bases and J by 4 bases. Germline V gene lookup returns CDR1 LGHNA and CDR2 YSLEER. CDR3 sequence reads: CASSQLAGAGETQYF. The DNA of the CDR3 is TGCGCCAGCAGCCAACTAGCGGGAGCTGGAGAGACCCAGTACTTC.

This clone was seen a handful of times. The chain has TRBV7-3 and TRBJ1-1, with TRBD1 as a possible D gene (5 bases). The CDR3 has 14 residues. Germline CDR1 reads SGHTA; CDR2 reads FQGTGA. V lost 2 bases and J 5 bases, leaving 12 bases between the germline ends. Here the CDR3 reads CASSLVQGSTEAFF. CDR3 DNA sequence: TGTGCCAGCAGCTTAGTTCAGGGAAGTACTGAAGCTTTCTTT.

The V call is TRBV21-1, the J call TRBJ2-7; TRBD2, the table's D call, was not compared with the DNA. TRBV21-1 represents a pseudogene. The CDR3 spans 16 residues. In DNA form, the CDR3 reads TGTGCCAGCAGCAAACCCGGGAGTCCGCGTCTCCACGAGCAGTACTTC. Residues: CASSKPGSPRLHEQYF.

This rearrangement joins TRBV11-2 to TRBJ2-1, with 12 bases lining up with TRBD2. The CDR3 has 15 residues. V lost 5 bases, J lost 7 bases, and 6 bases stayed unmatched. Per the germline V gene, CDR1 is SGHAT and CDR2 is FQNNGV. In nucleotides, the CDR3 is TGTGCCAGCAGCCTTGCGACTAGCGGGAGTAATGAGCAGTTCTTC. It is translated as CASSLATSGSNEQFF.

The chain is built from TRBV18 and TRBJ1-3; 9 bases fit TRBD1. The CDR3 spans 15 residues. J was trimmed by 4 bases and V by 3 bases; bases with no gene match: 4. Per germline, CDR1 KGHSH and CDR2 LQKENI. DNA for the CDR3: TGTGCCAGCTCACCGACGGGACAGGGCGGAAACACCATATATTTT. Translated, it gives CASSPTGQGGNTIYF.

The CDR3 reads CASSSPGAGTQYF. CDR3 sequence (DNA): TGTGCCAGCAGTTCCCCAGGGGCTGGGACCCAGTACTTC. The chain employs TRBV6-5 and TRBJ2-5; D is perhaps TRBD1 (6 bases). Germline CDR1 MNHEY, CDR2 SVGAGI. V was pared by 4 bases and J by 7 bases, with 13 bases between. This CDR3 has 13 residues.

This sequence joins TRBV7-3 and TRBJ2-2; D uncertain. CDR3 size: 14 residues. V gave up 1 base and J gave up 6 bases, with 9 bases separating them. The germline V gene has CDR1 SGHTA and CDR2 FQGTGA. This CDR3 reads CASSLRGFPGELFF. The CDR3 nucleotides are TGTGCCAGCAGCTTAAGAGGTTTTCCCGGGGAGCTGTTTTTT.

The chain uses TRBV9 and TRBJ2-2; weak D call: TRBD1 (6 bases). V lost 2 bases, J lost 1 base, and 9 bases lay in between. Germline V gives CDR1 SGDLS, CDR2 YYNGEE. The CDR3 is 15 residues long. The CDR3 DNA follows: TGTGCCAGCAGCGTGGGACATATGAACACCGGGGAGCTGTTTTTT. As protein: CASSVGHMNTGELFF.

This clone has only a few counts. At one end, the junction sequence differs from germline, possibly due to a read error. The rearrangement uses TRBV5-1 and TRBJ2-2, with TRBD2 as a possible D gene (6 bases). CDR1 is SGHRS and CDR2 is YFSETQ in the germline V gene. This CDR3 has 15 amino acids. The CDR3 reads CASSRDFTKTGELFF. For the CDR3, the DNA is TGCGCCAGCAGCCGGGACTTTACGAAAACCGGGGAGCTGTTTTTT. Full variable domain (rest looked up from reference TRBV5-1 and TRBJ2-2): KAGVTQTPRYLIKTRGQQVTLSCSPISGHRSVSWYQQTPGQGLQFLFEYFSETQRNKGNFPGRFSGRQFSNSRSEMNVSTLELGDSALYLCASSRDFTKTGELFFGEGSRLTVL.

V gene TRBV2 combines with J gene TRBJ2-5; 14 nucleotides align to TRBD2. Germline V lookup: CDR1 SNHLY, CDR2 FYNNEI. J was trimmed by 5 bases and V by 8 bases; bases with no gene match: 4. The CDR3 contains 14 residues. The CDR3 nucleotides are TGTGCCAGCGGACTAGCGGGAGGCCAGGAGACCCAGTACTTC. Its translation is CASGLAGGQETQYF.

V usage is TRBV7-3 and J usage is TRBJ1-1, with D possibly TRBD1 on 5 matching bases. The CDR3 consists of 17 residues. Germline V gene data show CDR1 as SGHTA and CDR2 as FQGTGA. The germline V and J ends were trimmed by 3 bases and 0 bases, with 17 bases remaining between them. Written as DNA, the CDR3 is TGTGCCAGCAGCTTTATTTGGGAAGGGGCTATGAACACTGAAGCTTTCTTT. It specifies CASSFIWEGAMNTEAFF.

This rearrangement joins TRBV5-1 to TRBJ2-7; TRBD2 matches 10 bases. Germline CDR1 reads SGHRS; CDR2 reads YFSETQ. The V and J ends lost 2 bases and 7 bases, in that order; junction bases with no gene match: 3. The CDR3 extends over 13 amino acids. CDR3 DNA sequence: TGCGCCAGCAGCTTAGCGGGAGGGAGGGAGCAGTACTTC. Its protein product is CASSLAGGREQYF.

In its sample, this clone was seen a few times. The J gene is TRBJ2-7, the V gene TRBV20-1, with D hard to call. The V end lost 8 bases, the J end lost 0 bases, and 8 bases lay between the germline ends. Per germline, CDR1 DFQATT and CDR2 SNEGSKA (reference sequence). The CDR3 length is 11 residues. CDR3: CSTVSSYEQYF. The CDR3 bases are TGCAGTACCGTGAGCTCCTACGAGCAGTACTTC.

The chain joins TRBV5-1 to TRBJ1-4; D gene unclear. This CDR3 contains 13 residues. Germline values: CDR1 SGHRS, CDR2 YFSETQ. Trimming pared 5 bases from V and 4 bases from J, leaving 9 bases between. Here the CDR3 reads CASRADDNEKLFF. The CDR3 DNA reads as TGCGCCAGCAGAGCGGATGATAATGAAAAACTGTTTTTT.

This clone was counted between two and nine times. The rearrangement joins TRBV5-6 to TRBJ2-5; D not certain. V was clipped by 1 base and J by 3 bases, with 4 bases between them. Germline lookup yields CDR1 SGHDT and CDR2 YYEEEE. The CDR3 length is 12 residues. The CDR3 nucleotides read TGTGCCAGCAGCTTGTTTAAAGAGACCCAGTACTTC. It specifies CASSLFKETQYF.

The chain joins TRBV14 to TRBJ2-2; 7 bases agree with TRBD2. The CDR3 runs 16 residues. CDR1 SGHDN and CDR2 FVKESK come from the germline V gene. V shed 1 base and J 2 bases; nucleotides not matched to a gene: 4. CDR3 nucleotides: TGTGCCAGCAGCCAAGTCGGGGGGATCAACACCGGGGAGCTGTTTTTT. It is translated as CASSQVGGINTGELFF. Full variable domain (rest looked up from reference TRBV14 and TRBJ2-2): EAGVTQFPSHSVIEKGQTVTLRCDPISGHDNLYWYRRVMGKEIKFLLHFVKESKQDESGMPNNRFLAERTGGTYSTLKVQPAELEDSGVYFCASSQVGGINTGELFFGEGSRLTVL.

This chain joins TRBV10-3 and TRBJ2-2; 9 bases agree with TRBD2. The CDR3 loop spans 15 amino acids. In germline, CDR1 is ENHRY, CDR2 SYGVKD. Trimming at V came to 4 bases and at J to 7 bases, leaving 7 bases not matched to a gene. The CDR3 DNA reads as TGTGCCATCAGTGGAGCGGGAGGCGCGTTCGGGGAGCTGTTTTTT. It yields the protein CAISGAGGAFGELFF.

The J gene is TRBJ2-7, the V gene TRBV11-2; perhaps TRBD2 as D (5 bases). Trimming cost V 0 bases and J 1 base, with 13 bases left between them. Germline CDR1 and CDR2: SGHAT and FQNNGV. The CDR3 has 16 residues. The CDR3 is CASSLDSGSKSYEQYF. For the CDR3, the DNA is TGTGCCAGCAGCTTAGATTCGGGGTCTAAGTCCTACGAGCAGTACTTC.

In this sample, this clone turned up once. This rearrangement joins TRBV19 to TRBJ1-5, with 10 bases fitting TRBD1. CDR1 and CDR2 from the germline V gene are LNHDA and SQIVND (reference sequence). V shed 3 bases and J 7 bases; nucleotides not matched to a gene: 0. The CDR3 loop spans 13 amino acids. The CDR3 DNA reads as TGTGCCAGTAGTATGGGACAGGGGCAGCCCCAGCATTTT. Amino acids: CASSMGQGQPQHF.

This clone was detected only a few times. The rearrangement links TRBV7-3 to TRBJ2-2; TRBD1 might be the D (6 bases). Deletions cut 2 bases from V and 0 bases from J, with 7 bases between. Germline values: CDR1 SGHTA, CDR2 FQGTGA. CDR3 size: 15 residues. The CDR3 bases are TGTGCCAGCAGCTTATGGACAGCGAACACCGGGGAGCTGTTTTTT. Protein sequence: CASSLWTANTGELFF.

V gene TRBV6-6 combines with J gene TRBJ2-7; D possibly corresponds to TRBD2 (6 bases). This CDR3 contains 16 residues. V lost 5 bases, J lost 2 bases, and 19 bases lay in between. Looked up from germline, CDR1 is MNHNY and CDR2 is SVGAGI (reference sequence). The CDR3 sequence: CASSGPTERVAYEQYF. As DNA, the CDR3 is TGTGCCAGCAGTGGCCCCACCGAGCGGGTCGCCTACGAGCAGTACTTC.